The present T cell receptor (beta chain) was sequenced within a study of blood T cell repertoires in COVID-19 (dated by TCRdb to 2019 to 2021). Background for the entire study: Samples from collaborators originated in the United States, Italy and Spain and spanned both the acute and convalescent phases of COVID-19. The material from the prospective study consisted of cDNA or gDNA derived from T cells, B-cell-depleted T cells, or PBMCs. Deeply sampled blood TCRbeta repertoires from subjects exposed to, actively infected with, or recovered from COVID-19 were included in the dataset. The repertoires were released in a freely available public database meant as a resource for research on the immune response to SARS-CoV-2. Samples came from the ongoing ImmuneRACE study (first 160 participants) plus 1,254 subjects from 6 global collaborators. Nearly every sample came with metadata listing a de-identified subject ID, COVID-19 status, age in years and sex. Where available, HLA class I and class II types were obtained from metadata supplied by the sample provider rather than from assay-based typing.

Germline trimming amounts to 0 bases on V and 6 bases on J, with 21 as the count of junction bases outside the gene matches. The CDR3 measures 21 amino acids from cysteine to phenylalanine. Only the CDR3 region is kept as DNA, spanning 63 bases read in frame from base 1. The germline V gene sets CDR1 to MGHRA and CDR2 to YSYEKL. Whole blood was collected in K2EDTA tubes by collaborating institutions according to the institutions' own protocols. Collaborator samples were shipped for TCRbeta analysis as frozen whole blood, isolated PBMCs, or DNA extracted from either sample type. The full study reports these points: The quantity of clinical and demographic metadata differed by source and by participant and was supplied without curation.

The immunoSEQ Assay, a bias-controlled multiplex PCR, was used to amplify TCRbeta CDR3 regions from genomic DNA. As for how the authors treated the data: The number of nucleated cells in each sample was estimated by amplification of reference gene primers within the assay. To quantify the absolute abundance of each unique TCRbeta CDR3 rearrangement, sequence reads were collapsed and filtered. For each sample, productive Simpson clonality was calculated by taking the square root of Simpson's diversity index across productive rearrangements. In its TCRdb copy, this immuneACCESS table keeps in-frame sequences only and misses some clones. Where compared with another copy, unresolved V genes explain less than half of these, and the others have no known cause. V, J and clone size are taken as reported in that table, and D and trimming were inferred from the DNA itself. The sample table records some 150,000 clones; roughly 80% of these occur just once. 0.5% to 0.65% of the sample is in the top ten clones.

To note about this clone: Its antigen is not yet known. Per-nucleotide qualities are absent, and no much larger clonotype sits a single base away.

The rearrangement joined TRBV4-1 to TRBJ2-5; 11 junctional bases match TRBD2. The clonotype was recovered from a man in his sixties with acute or convalescent COVID-19. The specimen was peripheral blood. At the DNA level, the sequence is TGCGCCAGCAGCCAAGATTACGGGACTAGCGGAGGGAGTAGGGGGCGAAAGACCCAGTACTTC. Translated, it gives CASSQDYGTSGGSRGRKTQYF.